This passage covers 32 T cell receptor beta chains from one sample sequenced in a study of T cells after yellow fever vaccination. TCRdb reprocessed the 5' RACE reads with MiXCR, giving one entry per CDR3 protein. The table includes 450,000 to 650,000 distinct CDR3 sequences, roughly 13% detected once. The sequencing here drew on PBMCs, taken on the day of the yellow fever booster vaccination. The source is a man aged 25-45 years who received the YFV17D yellow fever vaccine.

This clonotype was picked up a small number of times. The chain has TRBV5-1 and TRBJ2-6, with D possibly TRBD1 on 6 matching bases. This CDR3 has 17 amino acids. Trimming removed 5 bases at V and 2 bases at J, with 17 bases between. In germline, CDR1 is SGHRS, CDR2 YFSETQ. The CDR3 protein is CASRTVQGLPGANVLTF. The CDR3 region has the DNA TGCGCCAGCAGAACGGTGCAGGGGCTTCCTGGGGCCAACGTCCTGACTTTC.

The CDR3 coding sequence is TGTGCCACTAGGGGGGTAGCCTACGAGCAGTACTTC. This sequence encodes CATRGVAYEQYF. The chain is built from TRBV19 and TRBJ2-7, with D perhaps given as TRBD1 or TRBD2 (6 bases each). The germline CDR1 and CDR2 sequences are LNHDA and SQIVND (reference sequence). CDR3 length: 12 residues. Trimming took 10 bases from V and 2 from J, leaving 12 bases between them.

The chain combines TRBV29-1 with TRBJ2-7, with D perhaps matching TRBD1 or TRBD2 (5 bases each). The CDR3 runs 12 residues. CDR1 and CDR2 from the germline V gene are SQVTM and ANQGSEA. V was pared by 7 bases and J by 6 bases, with 16 bases between. The CDR3 DNA reads TGCAGCGCGGGGCCATCAGGGATCGAGCAGTACTTC. Its translation is CSAGPSGIEQYF.

In this sample, this clonotype turned up many times. The chain joins TRBV12-3 or TRBV12-4 to TRBJ1-3; possibly TRBD1 for D (5 bases). The length of the CDR3 is 14 residues. Deletions cut 6 bases from V and 2 bases from J, with 11 bases between. This chain's CDR3 is CASSAAGAGNTIYF. For the CDR3, the DNA is TGTGCCAGCAGCGCGGCGGGGGCTGGAAACACCATATATTTT.

This rearrangement joins TRBV7-2 to TRBJ2-3, with 14 nucleotides matching TRBD2. CDR3 size: 17 residues. V lost 5 bases to trimming and J lost 3 bases; unmatched junction nucleotides: 7. The germline V gene encodes CDR1 SGHTA and CDR2 FQGNSA. The CDR3 sequence: CASSMRLAGGNTDTQYF. CDR3 nucleotides: TGTGCCAGCAGCATGCGACTAGCGGGAGGGAATACAGATACGCAGTATTTT. The full variable domain, in which reference TRBV7-2 and TRBJ2-3 provide the parts outside the CDR3, is GAGVSQSPSNKVTEKGKDVELRCDPISGHTALYWYRQSLGQGLEFLIYFQGNSAPDKSGLPSDRFSAERTGGSVSTLTIQRTQQEDSAVYLCASSMRLAGGNTDTQYFGPGTRLTVL.

CDR3 sequence reads: CASSLAGGGEAFF. The CDR3 DNA reads TGTGCCAGCAGCTTGGCCGGCGGGGGTGAAGCTTTCTTT. This chain connects TRBV5-4 to TRBJ1-1; possibly TRBD1 for D (5 bases). V lost 0 bases and J lost 7, with 10 bases in between. Germline V CDR1 and CDR2: SGHNT, YYREEE (reference sequence). The CDR3 sequence is 13 residues long.

This clonotype was recorded a few times. CDR3 protein: CASSLGRGVDTGELFF. The CDR3 region has the DNA TGTGCCAGCAGCTTAGGGAGGGGCGTGGACACCGGGGAGCTGTTTTTT. This sequence joins TRBV7-2 and TRBJ2-2; maybe TRBD2 (6 bases). Looked up from germline, CDR1 is SGHTA and CDR2 is FQGNSA. The CDR3 spans 16 residues. Trimming left V 1 base short and J 3 bases short, with 12 bases between. Drawing the rest from reference TRBV7-2 and TRBJ2-2, the complete variable domain is GAGVSQSPSNKVTEKGKDVELRCDPISGHTALYWYRQSLGQGLEFLIYFQGNSAPDKSGLPSDRFSAERTGGSVSTLTIQRTQQEDSAVYLCASSLGRGVDTGELFFGEGSRLTVL.

The chain is built from TRBV24-1 and TRBJ2-1; tentative D call: TRBD1 (5 bases). The CDR3 totals 16 residues. Trimming shortened V by 0 bases and J by 6 bases, and 14 bases separated the two germline ends. CDR1 and CDR2 from the germline V gene are KGHDR and SFDVKD. The CDR3 coding sequence is TGTGCCACCAGTGATTTGGACCAGGGTGGGCGCAATGAGCAGTTCTTC. Encoded protein: CATSDLDQGGRNEQFF.

This clonotype was observed a few times. The chain carries TRBV5-1 and TRBJ2-1; 9 positions agree with TRBD2. Germline trimming cut 0 bases from V and 11 bases from J; bases unmatched to any gene: 3. Per the germline V gene, CDR1 is SGHRS and CDR2 is YFSETQ. This CDR3 has 13 residues. The CDR3, as DNA: TGCGCCAGCAGCTTGGCCCCTAGCGGGAAGCAGTTCTTC. Its protein product is CASSLAPSGKQFF.

In this sample, this clonotype turned up a few times. The chain is built from TRBV28 and TRBJ2-7, with unresolved D. The V end was cut by 8 bases, the J end by 7 bases, with 12 bases between. CDR1 is MDHEN and CDR2 is SYDVKM in the germline V gene. The CDR3 has 11 amino acids. CDR3 coding DNA: TGTGCCAGCCTCCCAGCTAGGGAGCAGTACTTC. Translation gives CASLPAREQYF.

This clonotype was observed a few times. This chain joins TRBV28 and TRBJ2-3, with 13 bases aligning to TRBD2. Germline CDR1 and CDR2: MDHEN and SYDVKM. The CDR3 extends over 15 amino acids. V lost 8 bases to trimming and J lost 5 bases; unmatched junction nucleotides: 7. CDR3 coding DNA: TGTGCCAGCGCCCGGACTAGCGGGAGAAAAGATACGCAGTATTTT. Translation gives CASARTSGRKDTQYF.

The chain recombines TRBV12-3 or TRBV12-4 with TRBJ2-4; no definite D call. The CDR3 spans 12 residues. V was trimmed by 3 bases and J by 10 bases, leaving 10 bases between them. CDR3 coding DNA: TGTGCCAGCAGTTTTGCAGGTGGGATTCAGTACTTC. Translated, it gives CASSFAGGIQYF.

The chain employs TRBV7-9 and TRBJ2-5; no clear D. The length of the CDR3 is 12 residues. From germline, CDR1 is SEHNR and CDR2 FQNEAQ (reference sequence). V was cut by 5 bases and J by 5 bases, with 9 bases left in between. The CDR3 sequence is CASSPVRETQYF. DNA for the CDR3: TGTGCCAGCAGCCCCGTTAGGGAGACCCAGTACTTC. The whole variable domain, remainder taken from reference TRBV7-9 and TRBJ2-5, is DTGVSQNPRHKITKRGQNVTFRCDPISEHNRLYWYRQTLGQGPEFLTYFQNEAQLEKSRLLSDRFSAERPKGSFSTLEIQRTEQGDSAMYLCASSPVRETQYFGPGTRLLVL.

This clonotype has ten or more counts. The rearrangement uses TRBV6-1 and TRBJ2-7; unclear D gene. V shed 7 bases and J shed 2 bases, with 15 bases lying between them. The CDR3 is 14 residues long. Germline V lookup: CDR1 MNHNS, CDR2 SASEGT. The CDR3 region has the DNA TGTGCCAGCATATCCAACCGGCCTACCTACGAGCAGTACTTC. It codes for CASISNRPTYEQYF.

The gene calls are TRBV5-1 and TRBJ1-1; the match to TRBD1 covers 12 bases. After removal of 3 bases from V and 4 bases from J, the junction contained 4 bases not matched to a gene. Per germline, CDR1 SGHRS and CDR2 YFSETQ. The CDR3 sequence is 15 residues long. This CDR3 reads CASSSGTGGSTEAFF. CDR3 sequence (DNA): TGCGCCAGCAGCTCCGGGACAGGGGGCTCCACTGAAGCTTTCTTT. The full variable domain, its missing parts supplied by reference TRBV5-1 and TRBJ1-1, is KAGVTQTPRYLIKTRGQQVTLSCSPISGHRSVSWYQQTPGQGLQFLFEYFSETQRNKGNFPGRFSGRQFSNSRSEMNVSTLELGDSALYLCASSSGTGGSTEAFFGQGTRLTVV.

This clonotype has only a few counts. The chain recombines TRBV7-2 with TRBJ2-7; D remains ambiguous. The germline V and J ends were trimmed by 6 bases and 2 bases, with 14 bases remaining between them. The V gene's germline CDR1 is SGHTA and CDR2 FQGNSA. The CDR3 runs 14 residues. This CDR3 reads CASSSPQRTYEQYF. The CDR3 nucleotides are TGTGCCAGCAGTTCTCCCCAGCGAACCTACGAGCAGTACTTC.

This clonotype was seen ten or more times. The V and J genes are TRBV5-1 and TRBJ2-5, with D unclear. This CDR3 region has 12 residues. V lost 2 bases, J lost 4 bases, and 6 bases lay in between. Germline V gene lookup returns CDR1 SGHRS and CDR2 YFSETQ. CDR3 nucleotides: TGCGCCAGCAGCTTCGGTGGAGAGACCCAGTACTTC. The encoded protein is CASSFGGETQYF. The full variable domain, in which reference TRBV5-1 and TRBJ2-5 provide the parts outside the CDR3, is KAGVTQTPRYLIKTRGQQVTLSCSPISGHRSVSWYQQTPGQGLQFLFEYFSETQRNKGNFPGRFSGRQFSNSRSEMNVSTLELGDSALYLCASSFGGETQYFGPGTRLLVL.

This chain connects TRBV4-3 to TRBJ2-3; no clear D gene. The CDR3 sequence is 15 residues long. The V gene's germline CDR1 is LGHNA and CDR2 YSLEER. V shed 1 base and J shed 2 bases, with 10 bases lying between them. The CDR3 nucleotides are TGCGCCAGCAGCCAAGGCAGGATAACCACAGATACGCAGTATTTT. Translating gives CASSQGRITTDTQYF.

This clonotype was picked up a small number of times. The rearrangement uses TRBV7-7 and TRBJ2-3; no clear D gene. Per germline, CDR1 SSHAT and CDR2 FNYEAQ (reference sequence). The CDR3 has 13 amino acids. V shed 1 base and J shed 6 bases, with 8 bases lying between them. For the CDR3, the DNA is TGTGCCAGCAGCTTAGGGGCCTACGATACGCAGTATTTT. It specifies CASSLGAYDTQYF.

V usage is TRBV11-3 and J usage is TRBJ2-3; D tentatively reads TRBD1 or TRBD2 (5 bases each). The CDR3 extends over 15 amino acids. Trimming cost V 1 base and J 3 bases, with 11 bases left between them. Germline V lookup: CDR1 SGHNT, CDR2 YENEEA. The CDR3 nucleotides are TGTGCCAGCAGCTTAGGAGGGGTACGAACAGATACGCAGTATTTT. Amino acid sequence: CASSLGGVRTDTQYF. Drawing the rest from reference TRBV11-3 and TRBJ2-3, the complete variable domain is EAGVVQSPRYKIIEKKQPVAFWCNPISGHNTLYWYLQNLGQGPELLIRYENEEAVDDSQLPKDRFSAERLKGVDSTLKIQPAELGDSAVYLCASSLGGVRTDTQYFGPGTRLTVL.

This rearrangement joins TRBV7-8 to TRBJ2-2, with D possibly matching TRBD2 (6 bases). CDR3 length equals 20 residues. CDR1 SGHVS and CDR2 FQNEAQ come from the germline V gene. V was clipped by 2 bases and J by 0 bases, with 22 bases between them. The CDR3 sequence is CASSLSRRRPGTSNTGELFF. Written as DNA, the CDR3 is TGTGCCAGCAGCTTATCGAGGCGTCGCCCGGGGACTTCGAACACCGGGGAGCTGTTTTTT.

The rearrangement joins TRBV20-1 to TRBJ2-7; 9 nucleotides agree with TRBD2. This CDR3 has 15 residues. Germline V lookup: CDR1 DFQATT, CDR2 SNEGSKA (reference sequence). V dropped 6 bases and J dropped 5; count of bases not matched to a gene: 14. DNA of the CDR3: TGCAGTGCCGGAAGTCCTAGCGGGAAGGCTAACGAGCAGTACTTC. Its protein product is CSAGSPSGKANEQYF.

The table lists this clonotype with many counts. This chain links TRBV7-9 with TRBJ1-5, with 7 bases matching TRBD1. The V gene end was trimmed by 5 bases and the J gene end by 3 bases; junction bases not matched to a gene: 4. This CDR3 is 14 amino acids long. CDR1 and CDR2 (germline): SEHNR, FQNEAQ (reference sequence). CDR3 coding DNA: TGTGCCAGCAGCCGACAGGGCCTCAATCAGCCCCAGCATTTT. Encoded protein: CASSRQGLNQPQHF. The whole variable domain, filled in from reference TRBV7-9 and TRBJ1-5, reads DTGVSQNPRHKITKRGQNVTFRCDPISEHNRLYWYRQTLGQGPEFLTYFQNEAQLEKSRLLSDRFSAERPKGSFSTLEIQRTEQGDSAMYLCASSRQGLNQPQHFGDGTRLSIL.

The chain couples TRBV7-2 to TRBJ2-2; the D gene is possibly TRBD2 (7 bases). V gave up 6 bases and J gave up 3 bases, with 17 bases separating them. The CDR3 is 16 residues long. Germline V lookup: CDR1 SGHTA, CDR2 FQGNSA. The CDR3 spells CASSPHTGRDTGELFF. The CDR3 nucleotides are TGTGCCAGCAGTCCACACACAGGGAGGGACACCGGGGAGCTGTTTTTT.

The chain carries TRBV27 and TRBJ2-1, with D maybe TRBD2 (5 bases). The V end was cut by 6 bases, the J end by 6 bases, with 12 bases between. The germline V gene encodes CDR1 MNHEY and CDR2 SMNVEV (reference sequence). The CDR3 totals 13 residues. The CDR3 nucleotides read TGTGCCAGCAGCTTACTTGAGGGCAATGAGCAGTTCTTC. Translating gives CASSLLEGNEQFF.

There are a few counts of this clonotype. The CDR3 is CASKISGSLRETQYF. The CDR3 nucleotides read TGTGCCAGCAAGATTAGCGGGAGTCTTAGGGAGACCCAGTACTTC. This chain connects TRBV6-1 to TRBJ2-5; 9 nucleotides agree with TRBD2. The CDR3 runs 15 residues. Losses at the gene ends were 7 bases for V and 5 bases for J; bases not matched to a gene: 11. The germline V gene has CDR1 MNHNS and CDR2 SASEGT.

This clonotype came up many times. The V call is TRBV5-5, the J call TRBJ2-3; D is undetermined. The CDR3 has 13 residues. CDR1 SGHKS and CDR2 YYEKEE come from the germline V gene (reference sequence). Trimming took 2 bases from V and 4 from J, leaving 8 bases between them. This chain's CDR3 is CASSFLAADTQYF. In DNA, the CDR3 is TGTGCCAGCAGCTTCTTAGCTGCAGATACGCAGTATTTT.

This clonotype was recorded many times. The chain combines TRBV29-1 with TRBJ2-4; D is uncertain. In germline, CDR1 is SQVTM, CDR2 ANQGSEA. The ends were cut back, 2 bases at V and 6 bases at J, with 8 bases in the middle. The CDR3 runs 12 residues. CDR3 in amino acids: CSVEPLGNIQYF. The CDR3, as DNA: TGCAGCGTTGAACCCCTGGGAAACATTCAGTACTTC.

The chain recombines TRBV12-3 or TRBV12-4 with TRBJ2-7; 7 bases line up with TRBD2. The V gene end was trimmed by 5 bases and the J gene end by 6 bases; junction bases not matched to a gene: 13. The CDR3 totals 15 residues. The CDR3 region is CASSPLAVPGSEQYF. The CDR3 DNA is TGTGCCAGCAGTCCTCTAGCGGTGCCAGGGAGCGAGCAGTACTTC.

This clonotype was found many times. This sequence joins TRBV28 and TRBJ1-1, with D uncertain. V was trimmed by 1 base and J by 9 bases, leaving 15 bases between them. The CDR3 has 14 residues. From germline, CDR1 is MDHEN and CDR2 SYDVKM. The CDR3 region is CASSLSDRVRKAFF. In DNA form, the CDR3 reads TGTGCCAGCAGTTTATCGGATCGGGTGCGGAAAGCTTTCTTT.

This clonotype was seen more than once but under ten times. The J gene is TRBJ2-3, the V gene TRBV10-2; 7 bases fit TRBD1. The CDR3 spans 15 residues. Germline V gene data show CDR1 as WSHSY and CDR2 as SAAADI. With 6 bases clipped from V and 6 bases from J, the junction kept 12 bases outside the gene matches. CDR3 DNA: TGCGCCAGCAGCCTAGGACAGGAAAGGGTGGATACGCAGTATTTT. Protein: CASSLGQERVDTQYF.

This rearrangement joins TRBV5-1 to TRBJ2-1, with no clear D. CDR1 and CDR2 from the germline V gene are SGHRS and YFSETQ. Trimming removed 4 bases from V and 8 bases from J, with 16 bases in between. The CDR3 has 14 residues. In DNA, the CDR3 is TGCGCCAGCAGCGCCTACGTTACTATCGATGAGCAGTTCTTC. It is translated as CASSAYVTIDEQFF.